This TCR beta chain emerged from a study of cytomegalovirus exposure and HLA in healthy donors. Study-wide results and limits: Overall, approximately 150 TCR beta chains were annotated as cytomegalovirus-associated. The majority of TCR sequences were rare, yet some public TCRs appeared in many donors. An Asian-associated ancestry cluster reportedly showed fewer N-insertions than the roughly 670-donor mean in a later analysis.

The germline V gene encodes CDR1 LNHDA and CDR2 SQIVND (reference sequence). The ends lost 6 bases at V and 5 bases at J; junction bases unmatched: 5. The length of the CDR3 is 15 residues. Vbeta (60) and Jbeta (13) primers were used in the PCR. The table came from immunoSEQ multiplex PCR; TCRdb's copy has only in-frame clones and leaves some out. Among 110,000 to 150,000 clones listed, roughly three quarters were seen once. This clone was counted between two and nine times. Its antigen is not identified. This TCR derives from a woman between 50 and 59 years old in good health and CMV-seronegative. The V call is TRBV19, the J call TRBJ2-2; the match to TRBD2 covers 11 bases. The sample consisted of PBMCs. CDR3: CASSHSGGATGELFF. For the CDR3, the DNA is TGTGCCAGTAGCCATAGCGGGGGGGCGACCGGGGAGCTGTTTTTT. The whole variable domain, filled in from reference TRBV19 and TRBJ2-2, reads DGGITQSPKYLFRKEGQNVTLSCEQNLNHDAMYWYRQDPGQGLRLIYYSQIVNDFQKGDIAEGYSVSREKKESFPLTVTSAQKNPTAFYLCASSHSGGATGELFFGEGSRLTVL.